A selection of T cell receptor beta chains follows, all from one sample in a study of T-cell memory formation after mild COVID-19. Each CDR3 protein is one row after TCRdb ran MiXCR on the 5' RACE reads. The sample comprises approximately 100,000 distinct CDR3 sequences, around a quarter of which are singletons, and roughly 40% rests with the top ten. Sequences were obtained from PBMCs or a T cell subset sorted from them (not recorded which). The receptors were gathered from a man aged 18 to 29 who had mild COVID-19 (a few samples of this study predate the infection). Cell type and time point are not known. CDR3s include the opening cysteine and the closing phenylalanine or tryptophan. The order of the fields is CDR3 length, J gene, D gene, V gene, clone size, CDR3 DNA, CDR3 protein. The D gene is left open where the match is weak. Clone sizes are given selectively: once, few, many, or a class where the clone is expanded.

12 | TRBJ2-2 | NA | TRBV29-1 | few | TGCAGCGTTGTTGGGAACACCGGGGAGCTGTTTTTT | CSVVGNTGELFF
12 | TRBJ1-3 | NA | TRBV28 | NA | TGTGCCAGCAGTTCGGGGCCAAACACCATATATTTT | CASSSGPNTIYF
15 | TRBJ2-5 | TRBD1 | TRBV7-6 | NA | TGTGCCAGCAGCTTAAAGGGACAGGGTGGAGAGACCCAGTACTTC | CASSLKGQGGETQYF
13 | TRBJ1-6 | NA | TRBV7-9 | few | TGTGCCAGCAGTCCGCCGGGTAACTCACCCCTCCACTTT | CASSPPGNSPLHF
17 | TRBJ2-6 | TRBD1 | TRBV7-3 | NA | TGTGCCAGCAGGTTGGGACAGGGATCATCTGGGGCCAACGTCCTGACTTTC | CASRLGQGSSGANVLTF
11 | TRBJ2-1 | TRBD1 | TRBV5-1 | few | TGCGCCAGCAGCCAAGGGACAGGGCAGTTCTTC | CASSQGTGQFF
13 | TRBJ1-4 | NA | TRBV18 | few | TGTGCCAGCTCACCGGGACCTCAGGAAAAACTGTTTTTT | CASSPGPQEKLFF
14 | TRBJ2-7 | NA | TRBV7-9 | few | TGTGCCAGCAGTCCAGTACTCGGGTCCTACGAGCAGTACTTC | CASSPVLGSYEQYF
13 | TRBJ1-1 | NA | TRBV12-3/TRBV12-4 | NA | TGTGCCAGCAGCGGAACAGGGTACACTGAAGCTTTCTTT | CASSGTGYTEAFF
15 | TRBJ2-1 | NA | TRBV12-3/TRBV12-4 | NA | TGTGCCAGCAGTGAGGACAGCCAGAGGGGCAATGAGCAGTTCTTC | CASSEDSQRGNEQFF
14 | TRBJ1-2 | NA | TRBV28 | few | TGTGCCAGCAGCCCTATTTTCCAGAGCTATGGCTACACCTTC | CASSPIFQSYGYTF
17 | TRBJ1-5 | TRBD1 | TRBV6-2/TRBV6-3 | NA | TGTGCCAGCAGTTCCGACAGGGAAATCAATAGCAATCAGCCCCAGCATTTT | CASSSDREINSNQPQHF
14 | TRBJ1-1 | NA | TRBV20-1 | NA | TGCAGTGCTAGAGATTACGAAGAGCGCACTGAAGCTTTCTTT | CSARDYEERTEAFF
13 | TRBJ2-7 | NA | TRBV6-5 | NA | TGTGCCAGCAGTAGAGGGACCTTTGATGAGCAGTACTTC | CASSRGTFDEQYF
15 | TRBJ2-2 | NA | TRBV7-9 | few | TGTGCCAGCAGCCATACTTGGCTCACCACCGGGGAGCTGTTTTTT | CASSHTWLTTGELFF
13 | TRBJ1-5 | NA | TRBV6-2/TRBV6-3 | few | TGTGCCAGCAGTACCGGGTGGCTTCAGCCCCAGCATTTT | CASSTGWLQPQHF
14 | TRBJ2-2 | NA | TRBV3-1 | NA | TGTGCCAGCAGCCAAGACAGACCTCCCGGGGAGCTGTTTTTT | CASSQDRPPGELFF
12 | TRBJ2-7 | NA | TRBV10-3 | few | TGTGCCATCAGTGAAGGGACCTACGAGCAGTACTTC | CAISEGTYEQYF
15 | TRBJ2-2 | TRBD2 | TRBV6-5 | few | TGTGCCAGCAGTTACGTTGCGGGGGGGACCGGGGAGCTGTTTTTT | CASSYVAGGTGELFF
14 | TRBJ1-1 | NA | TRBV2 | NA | TGTGCCAGCAGTGTAGGACGGTTGAACACTGAAGCTTTCTTT | CASSVGRLNTEAFF
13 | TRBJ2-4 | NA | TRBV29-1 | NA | TGCAGCGTTGAAGCAGGGTGGGAGGACATTCAGTACTTC | CSVEAGWEDIQYF
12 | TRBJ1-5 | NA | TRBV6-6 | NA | TGTGCCAGCAGTTCAGGGCATCAGCCCCAGCATTTT | CASSSGHQPQHF
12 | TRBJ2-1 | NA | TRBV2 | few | TGTGCCAGCAGTGAGGGGGGCCTCAAGCAGTTCTTC | CASSEGGLKQFF